The 20 T cell receptor beta chains listed next were all sequenced from one sample in a study of monozygotic twins with inflammatory bowel disease (dated by TCRdb to about 2019). Library creation used 5' RACE. Reads for this sample came from an Illumina HiSeq 2500. TCRdb reprocessed the sequencing reads and holds a single record per CDR3 protein sequence, with no DNA. The table for this sample shows 150,000 to 200,000 distinct CDR3 sequences. The ten largest clones represent around 2.8% of the sample. Material for sequencing was blood. The receptor source for this set is a human donor with ulcerative colitis or Crohn's disease, or a healthy co-twin of an affected twin (not recorded which).

The chain has TRBV11-2 and TRBJ1-1. This CDR3 comprises 14 residues. Germline V lookup: CDR1 SGHAT, CDR2 FQNNGV. The CDR3 loop reads CASSLLQDPPEAFF.

The genes are TRBV29-1 and TRBJ1-2. Looked up from germline, CDR1 is SQVTM and CDR2 is ANQGSEA. This CDR3 is 13 amino acids long. CDR3 sequence reads: CSVGIGGNYGYTF.

The chain links TRBV20-1 to TRBJ1-1; TCRdb indicates TRBD1, and absent DNA this call remains unverified. Germline CDR1 reads DFQATT; CDR2 reads SNEGSKA (reference sequence). The CDR3 has 12 residues. The CDR3 region is CSASPTQGKAFF.

V and J are TRBV5-6 and TRBJ2-2; the D call of TRBD1 rests on TCRdb alone, since no DNA is present to check it. Germline loops: CDR1 SGHDT, CDR2 YYEEEE. The CDR3 is 14 residues long. The chain's CDR3 is CASSYSGSTGELFF.

The chain is built from TRBV12-3 or TRBV12-4 and TRBJ2-1; TCRdb's D gene call, TRBD2, goes unchecked for lack of DNA. The CDR3 sequence is 14 residues long. CDR3 amino acids: CASMASGIYNEQFF.

The chain joins TRBV2 to TRBJ2-7; TCRdb reports TRBD2, a call that lacks DNA to check it against. This CDR3 is 14 amino acids long. In germline, CDR1 is SNHLY, CDR2 FYNNEI. CDR3 residues: CASIFTAGVNEQYF.

The chain carries TRBV9 and TRBJ2-7; TCRdb calls TRBD1, which cannot be checked without DNA. The CDR3 loop spans 14 amino acids. CDR1 is SGDLS and CDR2 is YYNGEE in the germline V gene. CDR3 in amino acids: CASSLVGASYEQYF.

The chain combines TRBV20-1 with TRBJ2-7; the TCRdb D gene call, TRBD1, has no DNA to confirm it. CDR1 DFQATT and CDR2 SNEGSKA come from the germline V gene (reference sequence). This CDR3 spans 13 amino acids. The CDR3 region is CSARDYRFYEQYF.

The rearrangement joins TRBV10-3 to TRBJ2-5; the D gene TCRdb calls, TRBD2, cannot be checked with no DNA. The CDR3 runs to 17 residues. Germline V gives CDR1 ENHRY, CDR2 SYGVKD. The CDR3: CAISESGGRRLQETQYF.

This chain uses TRBV5-6 with TRBJ2-2. This CDR3 region has 12 residues. CDR1 SGHDT and CDR2 YYEEEE come from the germline V gene. CDR3 in amino acids: CASERNTGELFF.

J is TRBJ2-7 and V is TRBV6-2 or TRBV6-3; TCRdb gives TRBD1 as the D gene, but with no DNA this cannot be confirmed. Germline CDR1 and CDR2: MNHEY and SVGEGT. The CDR3 is 15 amino acids. This CDR3 reads CASSTPLGGSYEQYF.

V gene TRBV7-2 combines with J gene TRBJ1-6. CDR3 length equals 14 residues. Germline V gene sequence: CDR1 SGHTA, CDR2 FQGNSA. The CDR3 reads CASSPSAGGSPLHF.

The chain recombines TRBV20-1 with TRBJ2-3; the D call of TRBD1 rests on TCRdb alone, since no DNA is present to check it. The CDR3 covers 13 residues. Germline CDR1 and CDR2: DFQATT and SNEGSKA (reference sequence). The CDR3 here is CSANQGLQGTQYF.

This rearrangement joins TRBV7-9 to TRBJ2-2; TCRdb lists TRBD1, though no DNA is available to test this call. The germline V gene has CDR1 SEHNR and CDR2 FQNEAQ (reference sequence). The CDR3 is 16 residues long. The CDR3 reads CASSSPKGGNTGELFF.

The chain uses TRBV20-1 and TRBJ1-1; checking the TCRdb D call of TRBD1 is not possible without DNA. The germline CDR1 and CDR2 sequences are DFQATT and SNEGSKA (reference sequence). The length of the CDR3 is 15 residues. Here the CDR3 reads CSASVPDRENTEAFF.

V is TRBV5-1 and J is TRBJ2-7. Looked up from germline, CDR1 is SGHRS and CDR2 is YFSETQ. This CDR3 has 15 residues. This CDR3 reads CASSFDGSVQRLQYF.

The J gene is TRBJ2-7, the V gene TRBV20-1; with no DNA, the TCRdb D assignment of TRBD1 cannot be verified. CDR3 length equals 13 residues. Germline loops: CDR1 DFQATT, CDR2 SNEGSKA (reference sequence). CDR3: CSARGKIGNEQYF.

This chain uses TRBV7-9 with TRBJ2-4; as DNA is missing, the TRBD1 call by TCRdb cannot be tested. Per the germline V gene, CDR1 is SEHNR and CDR2 is FQNEAQ (reference sequence). The CDR3 covers 16 residues. This chain's CDR3 is CASSRRDRGLRNIQYF.

The rearrangement uses TRBV27 and TRBJ1-5; the TRBD1 assignment by TCRdb is unverifiable without DNA. The CDR3 runs to 14 residues. Germline-derived CDR1 and CDR2 are MNHEY and SMNVEV (reference sequence). The CDR3 is CASSWVGADQPQHF.

The chain is built from TRBV20-1 and TRBJ2-1; no DNA is available, so the TRBD2 call from TCRdb remains unchecked. The CDR3 runs 19 residues. In germline, CDR1 is DFQATT, CDR2 SNEGSKA (reference sequence). The CDR3 loop is CSARPGLAGAPSSYNEQFF.